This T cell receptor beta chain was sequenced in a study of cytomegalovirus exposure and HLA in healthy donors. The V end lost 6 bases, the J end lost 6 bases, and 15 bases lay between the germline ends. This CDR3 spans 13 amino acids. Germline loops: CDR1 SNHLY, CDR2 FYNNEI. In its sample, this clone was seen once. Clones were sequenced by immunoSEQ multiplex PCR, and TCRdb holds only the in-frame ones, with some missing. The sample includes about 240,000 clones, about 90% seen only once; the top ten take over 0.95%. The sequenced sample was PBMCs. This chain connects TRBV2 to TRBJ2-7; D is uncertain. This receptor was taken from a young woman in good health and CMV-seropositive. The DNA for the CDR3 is TGTGCCAGCAGCGGTCAGGTAGTGAGCGAGCAGTACTTC. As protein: CASSGQVVSEQYF.